This T cell receptor (beta chain) was sequenced in a study of T-cell memory formation after mild COVID-19. This clonotype was recorded a few times. Its antigen is not identified. Germline V CDR1 and CDR2: MNHEY, SVGAGI. V dropped 7 bases and J dropped 6; count of bases not matched to a gene: 9. The length of the CDR3 is 14 residues. The study's findings and limits: Proof of SARS-CoV-2 specificity was absent for the second-wave clones that crested on day 37.

TCR alpha and TCR beta cDNA libraries carrying sample barcodes and UMIs came from 5'RACE with constant-segment primers. A single record per CDR3 protein comes from TCRdb applying MiXCR to the 5' RACE reads. The sample carries around 410,000 distinct CDR3 sequences, about 22% recorded once. The sequenced sample consisted of PBMCs or a T cell subset sorted from them (not recorded which). The gene calls are TRBV6-5 and TRBJ2-7; 10 bases line up with TRBD1. This sequence originates from an adult woman who had mild COVID-19 (a few samples of this study predate the infection). Cell type and time point are not known. This CDR3 reads CASIWGQGSSEQYF. The CDR3, as DNA: TGTGCCAGCATCTGGGGACAGGGGAGCAGCGAGCAGTACTTC.